This record covers a single T cell receptor beta chain. Its specificity is unknown. CDR1 and CDR2 from the germline V gene are SEHNR and FQNEAQ (reference sequence). The CDR3 length is 18 residues. V dropped 1 base and J dropped 4 bases, with 19 bases sitting between them. This specimen belongs to a study of PD-1 blockade in mismatch repair-deficient tumors. Whole-study context: All were previously treated, progressing patients with some twelve mismatch repair-deficient cancer types.

General study results and limits: Rapid post-treatment expansion, then contraction, generally preceding radiologic response, marked tumor-resident clones.

The assay was immunoSEQ multiplex PCR, and TCRdb's table has in-frame clones only and misses some. Among approximately 120,000 clones, 70% to 90% were seen once, and the ten largest hold approximately 13%. Mismatch repair deficiency was confirmed in all patients, by PCR or immunohistochemistry. A few pembrolizumab responders had their TCRs sequenced. The chain combines TRBV7-9 with TRBJ1-4, with D perhaps matching TRBD1 (6 bases). The origin of this receptor is an adult with mismatch repair-deficient cancer. This specimen consisted of peripheral blood, obtained 44 weeks after starting pembrolizumab. The CDR3 is CASSLGGGTYGINEKLFF. The CDR3 DNA reads TGTGCCAGCAGCTTAGGCGGGGGGACATATGGTATTAATGAAAAACTGTTTTTT.